These T cell receptor beta chains were read from a single sample in a study of T cell clonotyping in hematopoietic cell transplantation. Profiled with immunoSEQ multiplex PCR; TCRdb holds only in-frame clones, not every one. In the table there are about 36,000 clones, around 90% of which are singletons. Sequencing input: peripheral blood mononuclear cells. Receptors were obtained from a woman aged 35 to 49 in good health. Some clones in this sample may be carry-over from other donors' samples. Each CDR3 is given with its conserved first and last residue. The order of the fields is J gene, V gene, D gene, clone size, CDR3 protein, CDR3 DNA. The D gene is left open where the match is weak. Clone size is given for some rows only: seen once, a few or many times, or a class if the clone is expanded.

TRBJ2-7,TRBV6-1,NA,NA,CASTNFRDTTYEQYF,TGTGCCAGCACCAACTTCCGGGACACCACCTACGAGCAGTACTTC
TRBJ1-2,TRBV5-6,NA,NA,CASSDILNRDRSYGYTF,TGTGCCAGCAGCGATATCCTAAACCGTGACAGATCCTATGGCTACACCTTC
TRBJ1-4,TRBV5-1,NA,NA,CASSIGQTSTNEKLFF,TGCGCCAGCAGCATCGGACAGACGTCAACTAATGAAAAACTGTTTTTT
TRBJ1-4,TRBV2,NA,NA,CASSWDFATNEKLFF,TGTGCCAGCAGTTGGGACTTTGCAACTAATGAAAAACTGTTTTTT
TRBJ2-5,TRBV7-2,NA,NA,CASRMSAEETQYF,TGTGCCAGCAGAATGAGTGCGGAAGAGACCCAGTACTTC
TRBJ2-6,TRBV5-6,NA,once,CASSFFSSASGANVLTF,TGTGCCAGCAGCTTTTTTTCGTCGGCCTCTGGGGCCAACGTCCTGACTTTC
TRBJ1-1,TRBV7-9,NA,NA,CASSPDRGDPNKAFF,TGTGCCAGCAGTCCGGATCGGGGGGACCCAAATAAAGCTTTCTTT
TRBJ2-7,TRBV19,TRBD1,NA,CASSPPGQGYLYF,TGTGCCAGTAGTCCCCCGGGACAGGGGTATCTGTACTTC
TRBJ2-7,TRBV6-5,NA,NA,CASTESGSYEQYF,TGTGCCAGCACCGAATCCGGGTCCTACGAGCAGTACTTC
TRBJ1-1,TRBV15,NA,NA,CATSGRTAMNTEAFF,TGTGCCACCAGTGGGCGGACAGCCATGAACACTGAAGCTTTCTTT
TRBJ2-7,TRBV2,NA,NA,CASSYLRDGYEQYF,TGTGCCAGCAGTTACCTTCGGGACGGCTACGAGCAGTACTTC
TRBJ2-6,TRBV25-1,TRBD1,NA,CASSVRGQSSGANVLTF,TGTGCCAGCAGTGTTAGGGGACAGAGCTCTGGGGCCAACGTCCTGACTTTC
TRBJ2-3,TRBV7-3,NA,NA,CASSPSWTDTQYF,TGTGCCAGCAGCCCGTCATGGACAGATACGCAGTATTTT
TRBJ1-3,TRBV30,NA,NA,CAWSDRSSGNTIYF,TGTGCCTGGAGTGACAGATCCTCTGGAAACACCATATATTTT
TRBJ2-7,TRBV2,NA,NA,CASSDSGSYEQYF,TGTGCCAGCAGTGATAGCGGCTCCTACGAGCAGTACTTC
TRBJ2-5,TRBV7-2,NA,NA,CASSLGGQETQYF,TGTGCCAGCAGCTTAGGTGGACAAGAGACCCAGTACTTC
TRBJ2-4,TRBV4-2,NA,NA,CASSQAYTSNIQYF,TGTGCCAGCAGCCAAGCCTACACTAGTAACATTCAGTACTTC
TRBJ2-1,TRBV30,TRBD2,NA,CAWSGSWTSGKDGEQFF,TGTGCCTGGAGTGGGTCGTGGACTAGCGGGAAAGATGGTGAGCAGTTCTTC
TRBJ2-5,TRBV5-4,TRBD1,NA,CASSTDREETQYF,TGTGCCAGCAGCACTGACAGGGAAGAGACCCAGTACTTC
TRBJ2-7,TRBV14,TRBD2,NA,CASSKGLAETYEQYF,TGTGCCAGCAGCAAGGGACTAGCGGAAACTTACGAGCAGTACTTC
TRBJ2-7,TRBV19,TRBD2,NA,CASSRSGRAVEQYF,TGTGCCAGTAGTAGGAGCGGGAGGGCGGTGGAGCAGTACTTC
TRBJ1-3,TRBV19,NA,NA,CASSNPGAGNTIYF,TGTGCCAGTAGTAACCCAGGGGCTGGAAACACCATATATTTT
TRBJ2-1,TRBV7-7,NA,NA,CASSFDGSRNEQFF,TGTGCTAGCAGCTTCGACGGGAGTAGGAATGAGCAGTTCTTC
TRBJ2-3,TRBV15,TRBD1,few,CATSKGQADTQYF,TGTGCCACCAGCAAGGGACAGGCGGATACGCAGTATTTT
TRBJ1-4,TRBV5-6,NA,NA,CASSLGTGGEKLFF,TGTGCCAGCAGCTTGGGAACAGGCGGCGAAAAACTGTTTTTT
TRBJ2-6,TRBV6-4,NA,NA,CASRDDSGANVLTF,TGTGCCAGCAGAGATGACTCTGGGGCCAACGTCCTGACTTTC
TRBJ2-5,TRBV6-5,TRBD2,NA,CASSYSWGGETQYF,TGTGCCAGCAGTTACTCGTGGGGGGGAGAGACCCAGTACTTC
TRBJ2-7,TRBV27,NA,NA,CASSLGDPIGSEQYF,TGTGCCAGCAGTTTGGGGGACCCTATCGGATCCGAGCAGTACTTC
TRBJ2-6,TRBV28,NA,NA,CASSVAYSGANVLTF,TGTGCCAGCAGTGTCGCCTACTCTGGGGCCAACGTCCTGACTTTC
TRBJ2-1,TRBV6-5,TRBD1,NA,CASSRTGFEQFF,TGTGCCAGCAGTCGGACAGGGTTCGAGCAGTTCTTC
TRBJ2-2,TRBV5-1,TRBD2,NA,CASSLEFLERESSTGELFF,TGCGCCAGCAGCTTGGAGTTTCTCGAGCGGGAGTCGAGCACCGGGGAGCTGTTTTTT
TRBJ1-1,TRBV30,NA,once,CAWRTMRDTEAFF,TGTGCCTGGAGGACAATGAGAGACACTGAAGCTTTCTTT
TRBJ2-7,TRBV5-1,TRBD2,NA,CASSSREGPYEQYF,TGCGCCAGCAGCTCCCGGGAGGGTCCGTACGAGCAGTACTTC
TRBJ1-4,TRBV29-1,NA,NA,CSVEAGATNEKLFF,TGCAGCGTTGAAGCGGGAGCAACTAATGAAAAACTGTTTTTT
TRBJ2-7,TRBV27,NA,NA,CASSAGSSYEQYF,TGTGCCAGCAGTGCGGGCAGCTCCTACGAGCAGTACTTC
TRBJ1-4,TRBV15,NA,NA,CATSRDLVLGEKLFF,TGTGCCACCAGCAGAGATTTGGTCTTAGGTGAAAAACTGTTTTTT
TRBJ2-4,TRBV11-1,NA,NA,CASSDPEWTKNIQYF,TGTGCCAGCAGCGACCCTGAATGGACCAAAAACATTCAGTACTTC
TRBJ2-7,TRBV6-5,TRBD2,few,CASRASGSYEQYF,TGTGCCAGCAGGGCTAGCGGGTCCTACGAGCAGTACTTC
TRBJ2-7,TRBV5-1,NA,few,CASNFGTGEKYEQYF,TGCGCCAGCAACTTCGGTACAGGCGAAAAGTACGAGCAGTACTTC
TRBJ1-4,TRBV10-3,NA,NA,CAIGEGSPTNEKLFF,TGTGCCATCGGGGAAGGATCCCCAACTAATGAAAAACTGTTTTTT
TRBJ2-3,TRBV6-1,TRBD1,NA,CASSGQGTDTQYF,TGTGCCAGCAGCGGACAGGGGACAGATACGCAGTATTTT
TRBJ1-3,TRBV18,NA,NA,CASSPTAGNTIYF,TGTGCCAGCTCACCTACAGCTGGAAACACCATATATTTT
TRBJ2-3,TRBV4-2,TRBD1,NA,CASSQGGTGGKYF,TGTGCCAGCAGCCAAGGGGGGACAGGGGGAAAGTATTTT
TRBJ2-6,TRBV28,TRBD2,NA,CATPGEGGAGANVLTF,TGTGCCACCCCGGGGGAGGGCGGGGCTGGGGCCAACGTCCTGACTTTC
TRBJ2-7,TRBV19,TRBD1,NA,CASSMGQGNYEQYF,TGTGCCAGTAGTATGGGACAGGGGAACTACGAGCAGTACTTC
TRBJ2-1,TRBV9,TRBD1,NA,CASSGGQGADDEQFF,TGTGCCAGCAGCGGAGGACAGGGGGCGGACGATGAGCAGTTCTTC
TRBJ1-1,TRBV5-1,NA,NA,CASSLSTANTEAFF,TGCGCCAGCAGCTTGTCAACAGCCAACACTGAAGCTTTCTTT
TRBJ2-1,TRBV5-1,TRBD1,few,CASSLAWDRGLPYNEQFF,TGCGCCAGCAGCTTGGCATGGGACAGGGGGTTACCCTACAATGAGCAGTTCTTC
TRBJ2-5,TRBV6-6,NA,few,CASSPTSSTQYF,TGTGCCAGCAGCCCCACTAGTTCGACCCAGTACTTC
TRBJ1-2,TRBV28,TRBD1,NA,CASSFAGGNYGYTF,TGTGCCAGCAGTTTCGCAGGGGGCAACTATGGCTACACCTTC
TRBJ2-5,TRBV28,NA,NA,CASSLSDGWGRAQYF,TGTGCCAGCAGTTTATCGGACGGTTGGGGTAGGGCCCAGTACTTC
TRBJ1-2,TRBV29-1,NA,NA,CSVADRGANYGYTF,TGCAGCGTTGCCGATAGGGGAGCTAACTATGGCTACACCTTC
TRBJ1-1,TRBV20-1,NA,NA,CRRQKNTEAFF,TGCAGGCGACAGAAGAACACTGAAGCTTTCTTT
TRBJ2-7,TRBV6-6,NA,NA,CASSPGTFYEQYF,TGTGCCAGCAGTCCCGGGACATTTTACGAGCAGTACTTC